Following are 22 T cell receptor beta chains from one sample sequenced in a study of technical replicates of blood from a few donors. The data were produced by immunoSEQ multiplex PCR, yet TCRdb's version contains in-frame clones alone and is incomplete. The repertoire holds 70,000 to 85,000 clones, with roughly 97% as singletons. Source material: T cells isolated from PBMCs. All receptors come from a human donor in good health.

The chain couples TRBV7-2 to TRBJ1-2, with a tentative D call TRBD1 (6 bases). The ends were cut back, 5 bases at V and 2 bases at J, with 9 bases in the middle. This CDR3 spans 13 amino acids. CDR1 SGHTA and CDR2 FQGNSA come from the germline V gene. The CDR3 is CASSVGQNYGYTF. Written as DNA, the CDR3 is TGTGCCAGCAGCGTTGGACAGAACTATGGCTACACCTTC.

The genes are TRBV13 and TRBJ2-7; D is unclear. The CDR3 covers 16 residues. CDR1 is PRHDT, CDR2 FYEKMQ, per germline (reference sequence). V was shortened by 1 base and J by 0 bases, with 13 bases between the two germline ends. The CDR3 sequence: CASSLVRLYNSYEQYF. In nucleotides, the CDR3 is TGTGCCAGCAGCTTAGTCCGACTTTACAACTCCTACGAGCAGTACTTC.

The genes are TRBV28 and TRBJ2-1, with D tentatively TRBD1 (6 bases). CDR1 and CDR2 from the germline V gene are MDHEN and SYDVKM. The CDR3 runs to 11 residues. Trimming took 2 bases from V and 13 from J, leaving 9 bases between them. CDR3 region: CASSLSRGQFF. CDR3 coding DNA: TGTGCCAGCAGTTTAAGCAGGGGACAGTTCTTC.

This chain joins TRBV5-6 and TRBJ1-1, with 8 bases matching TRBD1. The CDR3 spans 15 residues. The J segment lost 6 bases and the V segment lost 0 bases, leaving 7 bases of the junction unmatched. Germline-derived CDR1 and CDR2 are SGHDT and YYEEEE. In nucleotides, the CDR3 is TGTGCCAGCAGCTTGGGTCCGGACAGGGTCCCTGAAGCTTTCTTT. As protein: CASSLGPDRVPEAFF.

The CDR3 nucleotides read TGTGCCAGCAGTTTCCGGGGGGCGTCCGTCCGATCACCCCTCCACTTT. As protein: CASSFRGASVRSPLHF. The V call is TRBV27, the J call TRBJ1-6; TRBD1 might be the D (6 bases). V lost 3 bases and J lost 10, with 19 bases in between. The CDR3 is 16 residues long. In germline, CDR1 is MNHEY, CDR2 SMNVEV (reference sequence).

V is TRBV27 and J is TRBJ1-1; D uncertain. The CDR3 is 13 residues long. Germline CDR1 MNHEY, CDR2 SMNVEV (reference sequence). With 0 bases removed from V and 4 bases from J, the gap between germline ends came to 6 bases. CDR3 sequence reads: CASSLSQSTEAFF. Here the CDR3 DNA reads TGTGCCAGCAGTTTATCACAGTCCACTGAAGCTTTCTTT.

The CDR3 DNA follows: TGTGCCAGCAGCGAATCGGGGACTAGCAGGGCCTACGAGCAGTACTTC. It yields the protein CASSESGTSRAYEQYF. The genes are TRBV2 and TRBJ2-7, with 9 bases that match TRBD2. Trimming at V came to 6 bases and at J to 2 bases, leaving 11 bases not matched to a gene. The CDR3 extends over 16 amino acids. CDR1 and CDR2 from the germline V gene are SNHLY and FYNNEI. Using reference TRBV2 and TRBJ2-7 for the parts outside the CDR3, the full variable domain is EPEVTQTPSHQVTQMGQEVILRCVPISNHLYFYWYRQILGQKVEFLVSFYNNEISEKSEIFDDQFSVERPDGSNFTLKIRSTKLEDSAMYFCASSESGTSRAYEQYFGPGTRLTVT.

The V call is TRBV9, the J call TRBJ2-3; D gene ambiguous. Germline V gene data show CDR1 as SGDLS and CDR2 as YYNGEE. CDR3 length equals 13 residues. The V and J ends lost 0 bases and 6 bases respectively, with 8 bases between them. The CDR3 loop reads CASSVVFSDTQYF. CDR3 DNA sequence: TGTGCCAGCAGCGTAGTTTTCTCGGATACGCAGTATTTT.

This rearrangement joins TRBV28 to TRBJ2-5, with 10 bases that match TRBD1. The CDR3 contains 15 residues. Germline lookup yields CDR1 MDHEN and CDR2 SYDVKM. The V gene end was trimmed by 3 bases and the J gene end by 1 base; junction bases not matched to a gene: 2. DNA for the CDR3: TGTGCCAGCAGTTTGGGGACAGGGGCCCAAGAGACCCAGTACTTC. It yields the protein CASSLGTGAQETQYF.

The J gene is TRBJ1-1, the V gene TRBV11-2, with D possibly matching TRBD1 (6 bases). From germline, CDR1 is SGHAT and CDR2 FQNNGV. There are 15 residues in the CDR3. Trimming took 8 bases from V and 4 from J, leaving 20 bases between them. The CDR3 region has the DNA TGTGCCAGCCTCCCGATCGTGGGGGCGGGCACTGAAGCTTTCTTT. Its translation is CASLPIVGAGTEAFF.

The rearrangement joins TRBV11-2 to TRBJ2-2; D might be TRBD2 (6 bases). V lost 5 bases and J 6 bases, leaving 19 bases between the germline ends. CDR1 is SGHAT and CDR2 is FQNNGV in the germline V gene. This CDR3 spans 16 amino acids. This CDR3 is CASSPMEGPQPGELFF. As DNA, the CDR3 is TGTGCCAGCAGCCCCATGGAGGGGCCACAGCCCGGGGAGCTGTTTTTT.

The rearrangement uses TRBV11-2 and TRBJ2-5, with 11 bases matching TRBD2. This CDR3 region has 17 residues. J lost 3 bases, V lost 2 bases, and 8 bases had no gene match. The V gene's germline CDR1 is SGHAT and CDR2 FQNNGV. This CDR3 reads CASSLLAGGFSKETQYF. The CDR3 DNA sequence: TGTGCCAGCAGCTTACTAGCGGGGGGCTTTTCGAAAGAGACCCAGTACTTC.

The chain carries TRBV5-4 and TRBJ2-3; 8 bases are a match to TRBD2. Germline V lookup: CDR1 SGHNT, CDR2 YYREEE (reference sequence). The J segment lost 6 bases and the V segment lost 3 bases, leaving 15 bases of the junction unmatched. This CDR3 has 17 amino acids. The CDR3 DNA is TGTGCCAGCAGCTCCGGTGGAGCGGGGGAGACGAGGGATACGCAGTATTTT. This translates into CASSSGGAGETRDTQYF.

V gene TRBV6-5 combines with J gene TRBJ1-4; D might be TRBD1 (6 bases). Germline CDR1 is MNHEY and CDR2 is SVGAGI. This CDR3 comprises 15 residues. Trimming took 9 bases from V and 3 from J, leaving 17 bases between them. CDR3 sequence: CASRTVLGANEKLFF. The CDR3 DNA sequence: TGTGCCAGTCGGACAGTTTTGGGGGCTAATGAAAAACTGTTTTTT.

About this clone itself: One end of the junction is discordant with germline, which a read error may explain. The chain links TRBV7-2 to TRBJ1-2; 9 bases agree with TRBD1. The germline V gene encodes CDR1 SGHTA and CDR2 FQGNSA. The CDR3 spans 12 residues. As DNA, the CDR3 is TGTGCCAGCAGCGCGCAGGGGACAGGGCCAATCTTC. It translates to CASSAQGTGPIF. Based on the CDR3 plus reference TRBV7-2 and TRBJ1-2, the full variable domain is GAGVSQSPSNKVTEKGKDVELRCDPISGHTALYWYRQSLGQGLEFLIYFQGNSAPDKSGLPSDRFSAERTGGSVSTLTIQRTQQEDSAVYLCASSAQGTGPIFGSGTRLTVV.

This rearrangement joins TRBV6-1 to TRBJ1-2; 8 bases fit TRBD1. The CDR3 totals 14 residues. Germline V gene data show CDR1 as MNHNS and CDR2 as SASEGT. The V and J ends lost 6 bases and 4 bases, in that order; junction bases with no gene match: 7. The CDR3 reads CASRTTGVAYGYTF. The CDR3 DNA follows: TGTGCCAGCAGGACGACAGGGGTCGCCTATGGCTACACCTTC.

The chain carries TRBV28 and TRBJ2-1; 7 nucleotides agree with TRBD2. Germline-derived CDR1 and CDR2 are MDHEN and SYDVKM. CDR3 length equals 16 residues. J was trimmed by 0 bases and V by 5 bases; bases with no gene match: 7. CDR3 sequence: CASSTASGGSYNEQFF. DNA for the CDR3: TGTGCCAGCAGTACTGCCTCGGGGGGCTCCTACAATGAGCAGTTCTTC.

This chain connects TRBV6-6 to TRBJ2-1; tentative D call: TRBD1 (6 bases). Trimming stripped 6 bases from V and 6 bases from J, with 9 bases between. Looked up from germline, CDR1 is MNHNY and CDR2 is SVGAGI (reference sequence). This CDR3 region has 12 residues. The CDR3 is CASRDSSNEQFF. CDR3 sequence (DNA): TGTGCCAGCAGGGACAGCTCCAATGAGCAGTTCTTC.

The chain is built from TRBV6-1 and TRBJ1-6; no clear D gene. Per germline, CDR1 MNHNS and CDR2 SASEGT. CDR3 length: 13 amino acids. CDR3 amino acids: CATYWDSGLSLHF. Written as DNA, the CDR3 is TGTGCGACTTATTGGGATAGCGGGCTGTCCCTCCACTTT.

The CDR3, as DNA: TGCGCCAGCAGCCCCTCGACAGTCCCCTACGAGCAGTACTTC. Translating gives CASSPSTVPYEQYF. The rearrangement joins TRBV4-1 to TRBJ2-7; tentative D call: TRBD1 (5 bases). The V gene's germline CDR1 is MGHRA and CDR2 YSYEKL. Trimming removed 4 bases at V and 2 bases at J, with 12 bases between. The CDR3 is made up of 14 amino acids.

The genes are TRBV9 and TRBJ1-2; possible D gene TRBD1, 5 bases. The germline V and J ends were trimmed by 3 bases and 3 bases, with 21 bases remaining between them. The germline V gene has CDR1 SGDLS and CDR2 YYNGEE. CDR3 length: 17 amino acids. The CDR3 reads CASSGGVSWGGDYGYTF. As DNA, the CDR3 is TGTGCCAGCAGCGGTGGAGTGTCGTGGGGCGGGGACTATGGCTACACCTTC.

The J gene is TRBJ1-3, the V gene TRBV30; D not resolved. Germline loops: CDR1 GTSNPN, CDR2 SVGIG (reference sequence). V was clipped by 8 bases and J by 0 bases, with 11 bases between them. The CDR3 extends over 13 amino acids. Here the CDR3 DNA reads TGTGCCCGAGACGGAGGCTCTGGAAACACCATATATTTT. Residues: CARDGGSGNTIYF.